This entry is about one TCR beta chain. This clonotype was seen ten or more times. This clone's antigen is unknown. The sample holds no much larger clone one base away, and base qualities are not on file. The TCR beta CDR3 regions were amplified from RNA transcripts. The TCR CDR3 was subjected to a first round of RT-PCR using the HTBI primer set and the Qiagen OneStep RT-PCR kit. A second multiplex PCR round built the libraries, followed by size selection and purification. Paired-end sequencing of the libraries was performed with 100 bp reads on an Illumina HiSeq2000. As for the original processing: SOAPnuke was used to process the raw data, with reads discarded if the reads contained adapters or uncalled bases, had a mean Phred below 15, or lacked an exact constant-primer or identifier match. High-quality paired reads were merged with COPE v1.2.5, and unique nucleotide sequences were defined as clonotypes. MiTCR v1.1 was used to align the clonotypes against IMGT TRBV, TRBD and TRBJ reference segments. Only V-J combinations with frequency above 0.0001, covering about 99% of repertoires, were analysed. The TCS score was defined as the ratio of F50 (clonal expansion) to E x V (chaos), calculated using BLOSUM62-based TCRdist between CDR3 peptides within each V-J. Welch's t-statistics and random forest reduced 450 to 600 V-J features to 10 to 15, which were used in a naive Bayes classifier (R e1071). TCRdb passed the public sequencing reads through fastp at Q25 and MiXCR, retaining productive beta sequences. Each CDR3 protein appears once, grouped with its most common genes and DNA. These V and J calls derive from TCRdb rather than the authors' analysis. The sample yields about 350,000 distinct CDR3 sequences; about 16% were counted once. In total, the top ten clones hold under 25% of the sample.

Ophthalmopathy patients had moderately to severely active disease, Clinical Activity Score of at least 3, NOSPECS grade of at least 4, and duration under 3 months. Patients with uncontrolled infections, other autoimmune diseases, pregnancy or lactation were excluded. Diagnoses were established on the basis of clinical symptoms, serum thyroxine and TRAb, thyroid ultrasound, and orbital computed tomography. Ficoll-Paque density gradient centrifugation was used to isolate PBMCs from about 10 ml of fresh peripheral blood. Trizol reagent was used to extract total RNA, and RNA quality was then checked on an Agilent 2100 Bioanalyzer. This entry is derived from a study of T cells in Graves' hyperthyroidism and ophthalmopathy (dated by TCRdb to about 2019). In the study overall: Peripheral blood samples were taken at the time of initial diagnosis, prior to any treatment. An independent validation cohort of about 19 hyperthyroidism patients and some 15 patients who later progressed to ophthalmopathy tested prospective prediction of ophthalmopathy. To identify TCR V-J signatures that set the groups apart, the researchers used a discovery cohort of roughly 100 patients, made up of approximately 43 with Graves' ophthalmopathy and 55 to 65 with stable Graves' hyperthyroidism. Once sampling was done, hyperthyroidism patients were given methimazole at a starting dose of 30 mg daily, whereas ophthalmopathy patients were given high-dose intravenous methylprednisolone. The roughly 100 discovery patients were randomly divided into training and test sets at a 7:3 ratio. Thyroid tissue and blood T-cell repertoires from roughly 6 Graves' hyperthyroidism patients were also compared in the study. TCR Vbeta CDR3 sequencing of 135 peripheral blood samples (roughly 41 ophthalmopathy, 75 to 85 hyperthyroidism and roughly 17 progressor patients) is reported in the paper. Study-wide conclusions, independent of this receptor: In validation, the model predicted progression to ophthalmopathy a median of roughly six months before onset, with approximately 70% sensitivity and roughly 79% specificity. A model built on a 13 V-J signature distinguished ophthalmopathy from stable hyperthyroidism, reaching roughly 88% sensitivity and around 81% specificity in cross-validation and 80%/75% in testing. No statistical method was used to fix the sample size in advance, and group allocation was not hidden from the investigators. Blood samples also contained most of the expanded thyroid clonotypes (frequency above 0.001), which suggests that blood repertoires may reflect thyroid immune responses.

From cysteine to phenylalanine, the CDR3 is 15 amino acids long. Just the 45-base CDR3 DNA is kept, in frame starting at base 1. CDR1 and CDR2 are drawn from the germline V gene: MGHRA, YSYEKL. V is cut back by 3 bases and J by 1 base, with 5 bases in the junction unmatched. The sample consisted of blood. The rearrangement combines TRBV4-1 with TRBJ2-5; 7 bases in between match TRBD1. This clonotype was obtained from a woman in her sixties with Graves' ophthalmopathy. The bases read TGCGCCAGCAGCCAGGGGACAGCAGGCCAAGAGACCCAGTACTTC. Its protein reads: CASSQGTAGQETQYF.